This T cell receptor (beta chain) was identified in a study of blood T cell repertoires in COVID-19. Measured with immunoSEQ multiplex PCR; TCRdb has only the in-frame clones, and not every one. The repertoire holds roughly 150,000 clones, with about 88% as singletons. CDR3 length equals 14 residues. From germline, CDR1 is SGHRS and CDR2 YFSETQ. V lost 0 bases and J 1 base, leaving 7 bases between the germline ends. V is TRBV5-1 and J is TRBJ1-2; unclear D gene. This TCR derives from a woman between 55 and 75 years old with COVID-19, enrolled during active disease. The sample consisted of peripheral blood. The CDR3 sequence: CASSLGQNNYGYTF. Here the CDR3 DNA reads TGCGCCAGCAGCTTGGGGCAGAATAACTATGGCTACACCTTC.